This is a list of T cell receptor beta chains from one sample in a study of beta chain features in type 1 diabetes. Libraries were prepared by immunoSEQ multiplex PCR; TCRdb keeps only in-frame clonotypes and omits some of them. The table has around 40,000 clones, 66% seen once. The sequenced sample consisted of Tregs from blood. The source of these receptors is a man aged 25 to 45 with type 1 diabetes. Some clones in this sample may be carry-over from other donors' samples. The CDR3 runs from the conserved cysteine through the conserved F or W. Fields, in order: J gene, D gene, clone size, V gene, CDR3 DNA, CDR3 protein. A D gene is named only where the DNA matches it firmly. Clone size is given for some rows only: seen once, a few or many times, or a class if the clone is expanded.

j_gene: TRBJ1-1
d_gene: TRBD1
abundance: NA
v_gene: TRBV5-1
CDR3nt: TGCGCCAGCAGCTCAAAACAGGGGGCTGAAGCTTTCTTT
CDR3aa: CASSSKQGAEAFF

j_gene: TRBJ1-5
d_gene: TRBD1
abundance: NA
v_gene: TRBV28
CDR3nt: TGTGCCAGCAAAGACCCCGGGACAGGGGGTAACTGGCCCCAGCATTTT
CDR3aa: CASKDPGTGGNWPQHF

j_gene: TRBJ2-3
d_gene: NA
abundance: NA
v_gene: TRBV11-2
CDR3nt: TGTGCCAGCACCCCTTCTTTTGCGGCTAGCACAGATACGCAGTATTTT
CDR3aa: CASTPSFAASTDTQYF

j_gene: TRBJ2-7
d_gene: NA
abundance: few
v_gene: TRBV7-2
CDR3nt: TGTGCCAGCAGCCGAAGCCGCGGGGGCGACTCCTACGAGCAGTACTTC
CDR3aa: CASSRSRGGDSYEQYF

j_gene: TRBJ2-3
d_gene: TRBD2
abundance: few
v_gene: TRBV5-4
CDR3nt: TGTGCCAGCAGCTTGGGGGGTAGCGGGGGATACACAGATACGCAGTATTTT
CDR3aa: CASSLGGSGGYTDTQYF

j_gene: TRBJ2-7
d_gene: TRBD1
abundance: NA
v_gene: TRBV5-4
CDR3nt: TGTGCCAGCAGCTTGGGGGTGAGAGGGACAGGGATCGACGAGCAGTACTTC
CDR3aa: CASSLGVRGTGIDEQYF

j_gene: TRBJ2-7
d_gene: NA
abundance: NA
v_gene: TRBV5-1
CDR3nt: TGCGCCAGCAGCTTGGTCGGGAGCTCCTACGAGCAGTACTTC
CDR3aa: CASSLVGSSYEQYF

j_gene: TRBJ1-3
d_gene: TRBD1
abundance: NA
v_gene: TRBV11-2
CDR3nt: TGTGCCAGCAGCTTAGCTGCAGGGGGCGACGGAAACACCATATATTTT
CDR3aa: CASSLAAGGDGNTIYF

j_gene: TRBJ1-6
d_gene: NA
abundance: NA
v_gene: TRBV6-6
CDR3nt: TGTGCCAGCAGTTACTCGACCGGGTCCTATAATTCACCCCTCCACTTT
CDR3aa: CASSYSTGSYNSPLHF

j_gene: TRBJ2-3
d_gene: TRBD2
abundance: NA
v_gene: TRBV7-2
CDR3nt: TGTGCCAGCAGCCCAACCTCGTTAGCGGGGGGCCGCACAGATACGCAGTATTTT
CDR3aa: CASSPTSLAGGRTDTQYF

j_gene: TRBJ2-7
d_gene: TRBD1
abundance: NA
v_gene: TRBV18
CDR3nt: TGTGCCAGCTCACCCGGGACAGTCTACGAGCAGTACTTC
CDR3aa: CASSPGTVYEQYF

j_gene: TRBJ1-1
d_gene: TRBD1
abundance: NA
v_gene: TRBV6-6
CDR3nt: TGTGCCAGCAGCTGGGACAGGACTGAAGCTTTCTTT
CDR3aa: CASSWDRTEAFF

j_gene: TRBJ1-2
d_gene: NA
abundance: NA
v_gene: TRBV6-6
CDR3nt: TGTGCCAGCAGTTACGCGGGGCTTGTTGGCTACACCTTC
CDR3aa: CASSYAGLVGYTF

j_gene: TRBJ1-1
d_gene: TRBD1
abundance: NA
v_gene: TRBV18
CDR3nt: TGTGCCAGCTCGGGACAGGGTGGAAAGACTGAAGCTTTCTTT
CDR3aa: CASSGQGGKTEAFF

j_gene: TRBJ1-5
d_gene: TRBD1
abundance: few
v_gene: TRBV19
CDR3nt: TGTGCCAGTAGTATAGGACCCGGGACAGGGACGTCCCAGCCCCAGCATTTT
CDR3aa: CASSIGPGTGTSQPQHF

j_gene: TRBJ1-1
d_gene: NA
abundance: NA
v_gene: TRBV6-5
CDR3nt: TGTGCCAGCAGTTGGAGTGGAGTAAACACTGAAGCTTTCTTT
CDR3aa: CASSWSGVNTEAFF

j_gene: TRBJ2-7
d_gene: NA
abundance: NA
v_gene: TRBV28
CDR3nt: TGTGCCAGCAGTCTACTGACCGGAGGGGTGGGGGAGCAGTACTTC
CDR3aa: CASSLLTGGVGEQYF

j_gene: TRBJ2-7
d_gene: NA
abundance: once
v_gene: TRBV6-1
CDR3nt: TGTGCCAGCAGTGATCGCGGGACCTACGAGCAGTACTTC
CDR3aa: CASSDRGTYEQYF

j_gene: TRBJ2-7
d_gene: NA
abundance: NA
v_gene: TRBV7-9
CDR3nt: TGTGCCAGCAGCTTAGACAGTAATGGGCAGTACTTC
CDR3aa: CASSLDSNGQYF

j_gene: TRBJ2-1
d_gene: TRBD2
abundance: NA
v_gene: TRBV7-2
CDR3nt: TGTGCCAGCAGCCCCCAAAGCGGGATGAATGAGCAGTTCTTC
CDR3aa: CASSPQSGMNEQFF

j_gene: TRBJ1-1
d_gene: NA
abundance: once
v_gene: TRBV4-1
CDR3nt: TGCGCCAGCAGCCAGAGACAGGAATCAGGCGCTTTCTTT
CDR3aa: CASSQRQESGAFF

j_gene: TRBJ1-5
d_gene: TRBD1
abundance: NA
v_gene: TRBV6-1
CDR3nt: TGTGCCAGTGGGCGGGACAGTAGCAATCAGCCCCAGCATTTT
CDR3aa: CASGRDSSNQPQHF

j_gene: TRBJ1-1
d_gene: NA
abundance: NA
v_gene: TRBV7-9
CDR3nt: TGTGCCAGCAGCTTGTCTATGAACACTGAAGCTTTCTTT
CDR3aa: CASSLSMNTEAFF

j_gene: TRBJ1-4
d_gene: NA
abundance: NA
v_gene: TRBV27
CDR3nt: TGTGCCAGCAGTTTTAGTTGGCGGGAAAAACTGTTTTTT
CDR3aa: CASSFSWREKLFF

j_gene: TRBJ2-5
d_gene: NA
abundance: NA
v_gene: TRBV5-4
CDR3nt: TGTGCCAGCAGCTCCGGGACTTCCTGGGAGACCCAGTACTTC
CDR3aa: CASSSGTSWETQYF

j_gene: TRBJ2-2
d_gene: NA
abundance: NA
v_gene: TRBV7-2
CDR3nt: TGTGCCAGCAGCTTAGTGAAGGGGACCGGGGAGCTGTTTTTT
CDR3aa: CASSLVKGTGELFF

j_gene: TRBJ2-1
d_gene: NA
abundance: NA
v_gene: TRBV11-2
CDR3nt: TGTGCCAGCAGCTTGAGGAATGAGCAGTTCTTC
CDR3aa: CASSLRNEQFF

j_gene: TRBJ1-3
d_gene: TRBD1
abundance: NA
v_gene: TRBV13
CDR3nt: TGTGCCAGCAGTTTAACAGGGGGGATGGAAGGAAACACCATATATTTT
CDR3aa: CASSLTGGMEGNTIYF

j_gene: TRBJ2-1
d_gene: NA
abundance: NA
v_gene: TRBV4-3
CDR3nt: TGCGCCAGCAGCCAATGGGCAGGGGTGGATGAGCAGTTCTTC
CDR3aa: CASSQWAGVDEQFF

j_gene: TRBJ1-5
d_gene: NA
abundance: NA
v_gene: TRBV27
CDR3nt: TGTGCCAGCAGTGCAGGGGTACAACAGCCCCAGCATTTT
CDR3aa: CASSAGVQQPQHF

j_gene: TRBJ2-7
d_gene: TRBD1
abundance: NA
v_gene: TRBV6-5
CDR3nt: TGTGCCAGCAGTCTGGACAGGACTTCCTACGAGCAGTACTTC
CDR3aa: CASSLDRTSYEQYF

j_gene: TRBJ2-3
d_gene: NA
abundance: few
v_gene: TRBV5-4
CDR3nt: TGTGCCAGCAGCTCTAACACAGATACGCAGTATTTT
CDR3aa: CASSSNTDTQYF

j_gene: TRBJ2-5
d_gene: TRBD2
abundance: NA
v_gene: TRBV5-4
CDR3nt: TGTGCCAGCTCCGGGAGGGGGGAGACCCAGTACTTC
CDR3aa: CASSGRGETQYF

j_gene: TRBJ1-1
d_gene: NA
abundance: NA
v_gene: TRBV30
CDR3nt: TGTGCCTGGAGAGTCCCAGGGGCCATGAACACTGAAGCTTTCTTT
CDR3aa: CAWRVPGAMNTEAFF

j_gene: TRBJ2-7
d_gene: NA
abundance: NA
v_gene: TRBV7-2
CDR3nt: TGTGCCAGCAGCCGGAGTACCGGGAACTCCTACGAGCAGTACTTC
CDR3aa: CASSRSTGNSYEQYF

j_gene: TRBJ2-7
d_gene: NA
abundance: NA
v_gene: TRBV5-1
CDR3nt: TGCGCCAGCAGCTCGCGCGCCGGGACTGCAACCTACGAGCAGTACTTC
CDR3aa: CASSSRAGTATYEQYF

j_gene: TRBJ2-3
d_gene: TRBD2
abundance: NA
v_gene: TRBV7-8
CDR3nt: TGTGCCAGCAGCTTAGGTTCGGGGGGGCGTTCAGATACGCAGTATTTT
CDR3aa: CASSLGSGGRSDTQYF

j_gene: TRBJ1-2
d_gene: NA
abundance: NA
v_gene: TRBV27
CDR3nt: TGTGCCAGCAGTCCGGGACACGCCTATGGCTACACCTTC
CDR3aa: CASSPGHAYGYTF

j_gene: TRBJ1-4
d_gene: TRBD1
abundance: few
v_gene: TRBV28
CDR3nt: TGTGCCAGCAGTTTATCCGGACAGGGTAATGAAAAACTGTTTTTT
CDR3aa: CASSLSGQGNEKLFF

j_gene: TRBJ1-5
d_gene: TRBD1
abundance: NA
v_gene: TRBV2
CDR3nt: TGTGCCAGCAAAGGGACAGGGGGGTACAGCAATCAGCCCCAGCATTTT
CDR3aa: CASKGTGGYSNQPQHF

j_gene: TRBJ2-2
d_gene: TRBD2
abundance: NA
v_gene: TRBV5-1
CDR3nt: TGCGCCAGCAGCTTGCTAGCGGGGGGGATGAACACCGGGGAGCTGTTTTTT
CDR3aa: CASSLLAGGMNTGELFF

j_gene: TRBJ2-3
d_gene: NA
abundance: NA
v_gene: TRBV5-1
CDR3nt: TGCGCCAGCAGCTTGGCTCCCGATACGCAGTATTTT
CDR3aa: CASSLAPDTQYF

j_gene: TRBJ2-5
d_gene: NA
abundance: NA
v_gene: TRBV20-1
CDR3nt: TGCAGTGCGTTAGCAGGGGAGACCCAGTACTTC
CDR3aa: CSALAGETQYF

j_gene: TRBJ2-4
d_gene: TRBD1
abundance: NA
v_gene: TRBV19
CDR3nt: TGTGCCAGTCCACAAAAAAAACCGACAGGGTCCATTTCCCTGGGGGCCAAAAACATTCAGTACTTC
CDR3aa: CASPQKKPTGSISLGAKNIQYF

j_gene: TRBJ1-2
d_gene: NA
abundance: few
v_gene: TRBV18
CDR3nt: TGTGCCAGCTCCGGAGCGGGTATAAACTATGGCTACACCTTC
CDR3aa: CASSGAGINYGYTF